This TCR beta chain came from a study of blood T cell repertoires in COVID-19. Study-level background: Italy, Spain and the United States were the sources of the convalescent and acute COVID-19 samples.

Original analysis: Estimated nucleated cell counts came from reference gene primer amplification. Libraries were prepared by immunoSEQ multiplex PCR; TCRdb keeps only in-frame clonotypes and omits some of them. That table gives V, J and clone size, and the DNA gave D and trimming. This table has under 200,000 clones, 75% to 95% appearing once. This CDR3 has 17 residues. Germline CDR1 reads SGHRS; CDR2 reads YFSETQ. Between the trimmed V and J ends, which lost 0 bases and 4 bases, there was a span of 14 bases. The rearrangement joins TRBV5-1 to TRBJ2-6, with D possibly TRBD1 on 7 matching bases. This clonotype originated in a man aged 45-60 years with acute or convalescent COVID-19. Sample: peripheral blood. The CDR3 coding sequence is TGCGCCAGCAGCTTGGGCCCGACAGGGAGGGGGGCCAACGTCCTGACTTTC. This translates into CASSLGPTGRGANVLTF.